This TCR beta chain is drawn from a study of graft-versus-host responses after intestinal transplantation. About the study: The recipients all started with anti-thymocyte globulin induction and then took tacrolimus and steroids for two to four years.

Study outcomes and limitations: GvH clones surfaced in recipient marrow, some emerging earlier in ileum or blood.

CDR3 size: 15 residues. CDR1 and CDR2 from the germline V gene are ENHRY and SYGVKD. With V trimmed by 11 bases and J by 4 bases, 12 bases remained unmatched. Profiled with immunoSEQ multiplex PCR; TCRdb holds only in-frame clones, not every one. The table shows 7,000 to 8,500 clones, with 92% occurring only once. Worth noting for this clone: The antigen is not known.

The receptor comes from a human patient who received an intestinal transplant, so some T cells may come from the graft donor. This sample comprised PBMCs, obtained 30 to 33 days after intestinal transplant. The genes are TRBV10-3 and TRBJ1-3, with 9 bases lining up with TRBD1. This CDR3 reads CASAGDREMGNTIYF. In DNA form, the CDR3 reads TGTGCCTCCGCAGGGGACAGGGAGATGGGAAACACCATATATTTT.